This TCR beta chain was identified in a study of T cells in Graves' hyperthyroidism and ophthalmopathy. Study background: Sampling of peripheral blood happened at initial diagnosis, prior to any treatment.

Amplified TCR beta CDR3 regions derived from RNA transcripts. The primer set for the first-round RT-PCR of the TCR CDR3 was HTBI. Each CDR3 protein gets one entry after TCRdb re-called the multiplex PCR reads with MiXCR. This table holds about 590,000 distinct CDR3 sequences, approximately 15% found once. Trimming took off 6 bases at V and 2 bases at J, with 16 bases between the two ends. The CDR3 contains 15 residues. Germline V lookup: CDR1 MDHEN, CDR2 SYDVKM. This clonotype was observed at least ten times. Sequenced: blood. The TCR originated in a woman aged 30 to 39 with Graves' hyperthyroidism. The V and J genes are TRBV28 and TRBJ1-2; weak D call: TRBD1 (6 bases). The CDR3 protein is CASRQRGGANYGYTF. CDR3 coding DNA: TGTGCCAGCAGACAGCGGGGGGGCGCGAACTATGGCTACACCTTC.